Listed below are T cell receptor beta chains from one sample, sequenced in a study of human T cells and chemical hapten exposure. TCRdb analysed the RACE reads with MiXCR anew, one entry per CDR3 protein. Of fewer than 140,000 distinct CDR3 sequences listed, around 12% were seen once; the top ten hold around 1.7%. Sequences were derived from whole blood, sampled in connection with sensitization to the hapten diphenylcyclopropenone (DPC). All receptors derive from a woman aged 45-59 years with alopecia areata. Some clones in this sample may be carry-over from other donors' samples. Both conserved end residues are part of each CDR3. The order of the fields is V gene, D gene, J gene, clone size, CDR3 DNA, CDR3 protein. A D gene is named only where the DNA matches it firmly. For some rows the clone size is stated as once, few or many, or as a class when expanded; others skip it.

>TRBV5-4|-|TRBJ2-2|-
TGTGCCAGCACCTTGGGGCCCCCGGACACCGGGGAGCTGTTTTTT
CASTLGPPDTGELFF
>TRBV24-1|TRBD1|TRBJ2-1|many
TGTGCCACCAGTGAGAACACAGGGGGCTCCTACAATGAGCAGTTCTTC
CATSENTGGSYNEQFF
>TRBV5-8|TRBD1|TRBJ1-5|few
TGTGCCAGCAGCGCAGACAGGGCGAGGCCCCAGCATTTT
CASSADRARPQHF
>TRBV20-1|-|TRBJ2-3|many
TGCAGTGCTAGAGGTCCACGGAGGGTAGCCACAGATACGCAGTATTTT
CSARGPRRVATDTQYF
>TRBV10-3|-|TRBJ2-2|-
TGTGCCATCAGACCCCGAGAGACTGGGGAGCTGTTTTTT
CAIRPRETGELFF
>TRBV5-6|-|TRBJ2-7|-
TGTGCCAGCAGCTCCCCGGACGGTCGAATCGAGCAGTACTTC
CASSSPDGRIEQYF
>TRBV7-6|TRBD1|TRBJ1-1|-
TGTGCCAGCAGCCCGAGGACAGGGGCCCGGAACACTGAAGCTTTCTTT
CASSPRTGARNTEAFF
>TRBV12-3/TRBV12-4|-|TRBJ1-6|few
TGTGCCAGCAGTTTCGCCCTGGACAGCTCCTATAATTCACCCCTCCACTTT
CASSFALDSSYNSPLHF
>TRBV6-2/TRBV6-3|TRBD1|TRBJ1-1|few
TGTGCCAGCAGAAGGGGACAGTCGAACACTGAAGCTTTCTTT
CASRRGQSNTEAFF
>TRBV7-2|-|TRBJ1-5|-
TGTGCCAGCAGCCCAACACCATCTCCGCCCCAGCATTTT
CASSPTPSPPQHF
>TRBV28|TRBD2|TRBJ2-1|-
TGTGCCAGCAGTTCCGGGGGGGAATACAATGAGCAGTTCTTC
CASSSGGEYNEQFF
>TRBV2|-|TRBJ1-4|many
TGTGCCAGCAGTGAAGGATCTTCCGGAATTAGTGAAAAACTGTTTTTT
CASSEGSSGISEKLFF
>TRBV6-2/TRBV6-3|TRBD2|TRBJ2-3|many
TGTGCCAGCAGTTACTTAGGGACTAGCGGCGAACCTTCAGATACGCAGTATTTT
CASSYLGTSGEPSDTQYF
>TRBV12-3/TRBV12-4|-|TRBJ2-7|many
TGTGCCAGCAGCCCAGGAGGGGGGGGCGGCCTCTACGAGCAGTACTTC
CASSPGGGGGLYEQYF
>TRBV9|-|TRBJ2-6|few
TGTGCCAGCAGCGTTGGTATGGGCTCTGGGGCCAACGTCCTGACTTTC
CASSVGMGSGANVLTF
>TRBV6-6|-|TRBJ2-5|-
TGTGCCAGCAGTTACTCTGGGGACACCCACCAAGAGACCCAGTACTTC
CASSYSGDTHQETQYF
>TRBV29-1|TRBD1|TRBJ1-2|-
TGCAGCGTGCGCCGACAGGGGGCTTCTAACTATGGCTACACCTTC
CSVRRQGASNYGYTF
>TRBV5-4|-|TRBJ2-7|few
TGTGCCAGCAGCTTCGGCGGGGTCCTCTACGAGCAGTACTTC
CASSFGGVLYEQYF
>TRBV21-1|-|TRBJ1-1|many
TGTGCCAGTCCCAGAGGCTCCAACACTGAAGCTTTCTTT
CASPRGSNTEAFF
>TRBV11-2|-|TRBJ2-7|few
TGTGCCAGCAGCTTAGACAGTTTCTCCTACGAGCAGTACTTC
CASSLDSFSYEQYF
>TRBV7-2|TRBD2|TRBJ2-1|few
TGTGCCAGCAAGAGATTCGGTCTAGCGGGAGTTAATGAGCAGTTCTTC
CASKRFGLAGVNEQFF
>TRBV7-9|TRBD2|TRBJ2-1|-
TGTGCCAGCAGCTTACTTTCTGGGGGACTAGCGGTAAATGAGCAGTTCTTC
CASSLLSGGLAVNEQFF
>TRBV28|-|TRBJ2-5|-
TGTGCCAGCACAAGAGCGTATGAAGAGACCCAGTACTTC
CASTRAYEETQYF
>TRBV10-3|TRBD2|TRBJ2-7|few
TGTGCCACAGCGGGGGGTCCTAACGAGCAGTACTTC
CATAGGPNEQYF
>TRBV5-1|-|TRBJ2-3|many
TGCGCCAGCAGTTTCGACGAAGATACGCAGTATTTT
CASSFDEDTQYF
>TRBV29-1|TRBD1|TRBJ1-2|many
TGCAGCGTAGTACAGGGGCGCTATGGCTACACCTTC
CSVVQGRYGYTF
>TRBV5-5|TRBD1|TRBJ1-4|many
TGTGCCAGCAGCACCGGACAGGGCTCAGGCTATGGTGGTGAAAAACTGTTTTTT
CASSTGQGSGYGGEKLFF
>TRBV28|-|TRBJ1-5|few
TGTGCCAGCAGTTTAACGTCTCAGCCCCAGCATTTT
CASSLTSQPQHF
>TRBV20-1|TRBD1|TRBJ1-1|-
TGCAGTGCTACCAGACCGATTGTGTGGACAGGATCGACCTTGAACACTGAAGCTTTCTTT
CSATRPIVWTGSTLNTEAFF
>TRBV5-1|TRBD1|TRBJ1-2|many
TGCGCCAGCAGCACCCGGACAGGGAACTATGGCTACACCTTC
CASSTRTGNYGYTF
>TRBV10-3|-|TRBJ1-3|few
TGTGCCATCAGTGAGTCAACTCCGGGAAATGGAAACACCATATATTTT
CAISESTPGNGNTIYF
>TRBV5-6|-|TRBJ2-7|-
TGTGCCAGCAGCCGGACAGCCCCACCCTACGAGCAGTACTTC
CASSRTAPPYEQYF
>TRBV5-1|-|TRBJ2-2|few
TGCGCCAGCAGCTTGGCGCACACCGGGGAGCTGTTTTTT
CASSLAHTGELFF
>TRBV7-9|TRBD1|TRBJ2-7|-
TGTGCCAGCAGCCTCACAGGGGGCCTCAGCTCCTACGAGCAGTACTTC
CASSLTGGLSSYEQYF
>TRBV28|-|TRBJ1-1|many
TGTGCCAGCAGTTACACTGAAGCTTTCTTT
CASSYTEAFF
>TRBV7-2|TRBD2|TRBJ2-1|-
TGTGCCAGCAGCTTGGCTAGCGGGAGGGCCTGGAATGAGCAGTTCTTC
CASSLASGRAWNEQFF
>TRBV29-1|-|TRBJ1-6|-
TGCAGCGCACAGCCCGACGGCCCAAATTCACCCCTCCACTTT
CSAQPDGPNSPLHF
>TRBV14|-|TRBJ2-4|few
TGTGCCAGCAGCCAAGACCCCTTGGACATTCAGTACTTC
CASSQDPLDIQYF
>TRBV4-1|-|TRBJ1-5|-
TGCGCCAGCAGCCAAGATGGGGAGTATCAGCCCCAGCATTTT
CASSQDGEYQPQHF
>TRBV6-6|-|TRBJ1-2|many
TGTGCCAGCAGTTATGGGAACTATGGCTACACCTTC
CASSYGNYGYTF
>TRBV5-1|TRBD1|TRBJ2-5|-
TGCGCCAGCAGCTTGACAGGGGAATTTTCGTCCCCAGAGACCCAGTACTTC
CASSLTGEFSSPETQYF
>TRBV20-1|-|TRBJ1-6|many
TGCAGTGCTAGAAGTAGAGGGCATCGAGGTTCACCCCTCCACTTT
CSARSRGHRGSPLHF
>TRBV4-1|-|TRBJ1-4|few
TGCGCCAGCAGCCAGGGACAAAGAAATGAAAAACTGTTTTTT
CASSQGQRNEKLFF
>TRBV7-8|-|TRBJ1-1|few
TGTGCCAGCAGCTTACAGGGGACCGCGGACACTGAAGCTTTCTTT
CASSLQGTADTEAFF
>TRBV4-2|TRBD1|TRBJ1-1|few
TGTGCCAGCAGCCGCGAGACAGGGGGCCGCTACACTGAAGCTTTCTTT
CASSRETGGRYTEAFF
>TRBV6-2/TRBV6-3|TRBD1|TRBJ2-5|-
TGTGCCAGCAGTTACTCGGGACAGGGGGAGACCCAGTACTTC
CASSYSGQGETQYF
>TRBV7-8|-|TRBJ1-1|few
TGTGCCAGCAGCTTAGGGGGCACCACTGAAGCTTTCTTT
CASSLGGTTEAFF
>TRBV9|TRBD2|TRBJ2-1|many
TGTGCCAGCAGCCCGGGACTAGCGGGGGCCCGAGTTAAGGACAATGAGCAGTTCTTC
CASSPGLAGARVKDNEQFF
>TRBV4-1|-|TRBJ2-1|many
TGCGCCAGCAGCCAAGGGGTCAGGCCTCAAGAGAATGAGCAGTTCTTC
CASSQGVRPQENEQFF
>TRBV6-1|TRBD2|TRBJ2-7|-
TGTGCCAGCAATCTAAGGGGAGGGAAGGAGCAGTACTTC
CASNLRGGKEQYF
>TRBV7-2|-|TRBJ2-3|few
TGTGCCAGCAGCTTAGGGGGACTCACAGATACGCAGTATTTT
CASSLGGLTDTQYF
>TRBV11-2|TRBD2|TRBJ2-3|many
TGTGCCAGCAGCTTAAGGTTAAGCGGGGTAACAGATACGCAGTATTTT
CASSLRLSGVTDTQYF
>TRBV29-1|-|TRBJ1-1|many
TGCAGCGTTGCCAGGGGAGAGAACACTGAAGCTTTCTTT
CSVARGENTEAFF
>TRBV29-1|-|TRBJ2-3|-
TGCAGCGGGTGGTTCGTCACAGATACGCAGTATTTT
CSGWFVTDTQYF
>TRBV20-1|-|TRBJ2-3|many
TGCAGTGCACCCGGGACATACACAGATACGCAGTATTTT
CSAPGTYTDTQYF
>TRBV12-3/TRBV12-4|TRBD1|TRBJ1-2|-
TGTGCCAGCAGTCTTGGACAGGGGGCCCTTGTTTATGGCTACACCTTC
CASSLGQGALVYGYTF
>TRBV20-1|-|TRBJ1-5|-
TGCAGTGCTAGCTTATGGGGTCAGCCCCAGCATTTT
CSASLWGQPQHF
>TRBV12-3/TRBV12-4|TRBD2|TRBJ2-3|few
TGTGCCAGCAGTAAGGGACTAGCGGGGACAGATACGCAGTATTTT
CASSKGLAGTDTQYF
>TRBV4-2|-|TRBJ2-3|many
TGTGCCAGCAGCCAAGATGTTACTGTCAGCAGCACAGATACGCAGTATTTT
CASSQDVTVSSTDTQYF